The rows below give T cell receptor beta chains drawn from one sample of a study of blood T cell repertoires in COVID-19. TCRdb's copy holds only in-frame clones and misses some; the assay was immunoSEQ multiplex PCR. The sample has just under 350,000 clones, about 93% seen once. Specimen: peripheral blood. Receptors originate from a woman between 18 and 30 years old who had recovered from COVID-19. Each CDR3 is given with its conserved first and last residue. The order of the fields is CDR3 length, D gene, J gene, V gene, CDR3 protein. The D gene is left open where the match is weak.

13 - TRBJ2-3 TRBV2 CASKRLFTDTQYF
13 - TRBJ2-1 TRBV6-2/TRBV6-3 CASSYPGQNEQFF
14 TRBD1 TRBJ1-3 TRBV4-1 CASRDRAGGNTIYF
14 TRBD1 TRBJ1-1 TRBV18 CASSPLGQDTEAFF
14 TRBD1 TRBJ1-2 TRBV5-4 CASSLRTGVNGYTF
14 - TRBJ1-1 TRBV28 CASSIAGENTEAFF
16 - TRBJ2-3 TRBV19 CASSISPIRVADTQYF
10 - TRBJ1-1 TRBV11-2 CASSLRSAFF
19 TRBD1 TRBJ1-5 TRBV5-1 CASSLVWTGSRRGNQPQHF
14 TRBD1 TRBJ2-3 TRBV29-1 CSSRHRGRTDTQYF
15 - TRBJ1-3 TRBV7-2 CASSLDRVYGNTIYF
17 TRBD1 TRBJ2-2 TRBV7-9 CASSLPQGAPNTGELFF
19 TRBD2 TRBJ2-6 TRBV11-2 CASSLAGTSGRAGANVLTF
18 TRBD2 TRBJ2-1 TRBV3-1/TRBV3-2 CASSRGSGRPSSYNEQFF
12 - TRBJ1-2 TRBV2 CASSVRDYGYTF
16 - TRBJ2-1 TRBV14 CASSAGQTTLYNEQFF
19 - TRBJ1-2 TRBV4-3 CASSQALWTESSGVYGYTF
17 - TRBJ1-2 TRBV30 CAWSVVPRTRGNYGYTF
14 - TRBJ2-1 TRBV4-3 CASSQGWRGNEQFF
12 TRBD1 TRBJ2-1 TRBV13 CASSQRTGPKFF
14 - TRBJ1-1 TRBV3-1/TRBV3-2 CASSQVSGYTEAFF
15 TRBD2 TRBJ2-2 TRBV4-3 CASSQAGGSTGELFF
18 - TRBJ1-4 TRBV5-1 CASAAAWTAAATNEKLFF
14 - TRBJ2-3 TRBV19 CASSIRVPTDTQYF
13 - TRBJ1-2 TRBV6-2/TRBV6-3 CASSKPGFSGYTF
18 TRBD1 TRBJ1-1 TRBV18 CASSPLGQGGMGDTEAFF
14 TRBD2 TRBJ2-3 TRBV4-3 CASSPSGSADTQYF
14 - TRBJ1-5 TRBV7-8 CASSVSGSNQPQHF